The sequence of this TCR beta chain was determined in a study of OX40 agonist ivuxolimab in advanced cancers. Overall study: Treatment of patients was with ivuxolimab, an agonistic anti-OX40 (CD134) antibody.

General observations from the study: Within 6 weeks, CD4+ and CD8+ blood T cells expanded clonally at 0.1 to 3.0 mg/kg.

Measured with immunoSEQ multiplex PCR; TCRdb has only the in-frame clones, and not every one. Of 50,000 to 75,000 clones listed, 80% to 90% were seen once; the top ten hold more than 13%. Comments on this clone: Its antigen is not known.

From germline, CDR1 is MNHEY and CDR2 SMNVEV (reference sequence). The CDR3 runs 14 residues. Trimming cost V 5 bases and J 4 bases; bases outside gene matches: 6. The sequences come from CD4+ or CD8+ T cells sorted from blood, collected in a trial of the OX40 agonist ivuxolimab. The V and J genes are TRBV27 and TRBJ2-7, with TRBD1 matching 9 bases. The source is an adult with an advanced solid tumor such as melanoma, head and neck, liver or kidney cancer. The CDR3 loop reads CASSQVQGAYEQYF. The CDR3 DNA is TGTGCCAGCAGTCAAGTACAGGGGGCATACGAGCAGTACTTC.